This T cell receptor beta chain was observed in a study of blood T cell repertoires in COVID-19. Whole-study context: Material from acute and convalescent COVID-19 was sourced from the United States, Italy and Spain. From T cells, B-cell-depleted T cells, or PBMCs came the material, which was cDNA or gDNA.

This clone occurred once. In the authors' workflow: Amplification of reference gene primers provided the estimated nucleated cell counts. Method: immunoSEQ multiplex PCR; TCRdb's copy keeps in-frame clones and lacks some. From that table come the V and J calls and clone size; the DNA was used to work out D and trimming. This table holds about 670,000 clones, 80% to 90% found once. CDR1 is SGHAT, CDR2 FQDESV, per germline (reference sequence). There are 12 residues in the CDR3. V was trimmed by 5 bases and J by 7 bases, leaving 11 bases between them. This clonotype was obtained from a woman under 30 with acute or convalescent COVID-19. The chain has TRBV11-1 and TRBJ1-1, with D maybe TRBD1 (6 bases). The sequenced material came from peripheral blood. CDR3: CASSPDSFEAFF. CDR3 coding DNA: TGTGCCAGCAGCCCGGACAGCTTTGAAGCTTTCTTT.